This TCR beta chain was recorded in a study of T cells after yellow fever vaccination (dated by TCRdb to the late 2010s). Notes on the research overall: The SMART-Seq v4 Ultra Low Input RNA kit was used to prepare libraries from fractions with low cell numbers. To track T-cell clones before and after primary and booster YFV17D yellow fever vaccination, bulk TCR alpha and beta repertoires were sequenced longitudinally. Blood was drawn at multiple timepoints before and after primary and secondary immunization, with bulk PBMC replicates and cell subsets isolated. Two healthy male donors, one aged 18 to 30 and one aged 30 to 40 years, made up the cohort.

This clonotype was seen many times. Its antigen specificity is not known. Per-base quality was not reported, and no clone a single base away is much larger than it. From a lookup of the germline V gene (reference sequence), CDR1 and CDR2 are DFQATT and SNEGSKA. Trimming takes 5 bases from V and 2 bases from J, and the germline ends sit 8 bases apart. Inclusive of the bounding cysteine and phenylalanine, the CDR3 is 12 residues long. Left in the record is the CDR3 DNA by itself, 36 bases read in frame from the first base. General findings and caveats noted by the study authors: Compared with the primary T-cell response, the secondary T-cell response was faster but weaker, reaching its peak on day 5 rather than on day 15. The study included only a couple of donors, which limits how far the findings can be generalized. A small share of clonotypes was detected in both CD4 and CD8 compartments, with the overlap likely arising from convergent recombination. After the booster, most of the clones that had expanded following primary vaccination were detected again (roughly 96% of CD4 and roughly 88% of CD8), which suggests that memory was broadly maintained. Computational filtering was needed because FACS-sorted repertoires could contain abundant contaminating clonotypes from the bulk population.

TCR cDNA was synthesized by 5'RACE template switching, which introduced a universal primer site and unique molecular identifiers. Priming of cDNA synthesis was performed from both the TCR alpha and TCR beta constant segments. Library amplification used two PCR steps, and the second PCR step added sample barcodes and sequencing adapters. Sequencing of libraries was done on Illumina HiSeq 2500 (2x100 bp) or NovaSeq (2x150 bp). The published analysis was carried out like this. Reads were demultiplexed and collapsed into UMI consensus sequences with MIGEC, and V(D)J alignment was performed with MiXCR. Using edgeR on replicate PBMC samples, clonotypes were called vaccine-responding if FDR was below 0.01 and the log2 fold change was above 5 up to day 15. Each bulk clonotype received a CD4 or CD8 identity based on whether the sequenced CD4 or CD8 repertoire contained that clonotype at higher abundance. TCRdb took the public reads, trimmed them with fastp at Q25, ran MiXCR for clone calling and kept in-frame beta chains. Identical CDR3 protein sequences are pooled into one entry, listed with their most common genes and DNA. The V and J calls come from TCRdb's annotation, not from the publication. This sample gives 300,000 or so distinct CDR3 sequences in total; roughly 13% of them show up just once. Around 0.55% of the sample is taken by the ten largest.

Explained via the paper, the treatment or condition label denotes: live attenuated yellow fever vaccine strain. A standard Ficoll-Paque protocol was used to isolate PBMCs from peripheral blood. Dynabeads CD4 and CD8 positive selection kits were used to isolate the CD4 and CD8 T-cell fractions. TriZol was used to extract RNA from bulk PBMCs, CD4 and CD8 fractions, and dextramer-positive and dextramer-negative fractions. The clonotype was recovered from a man younger than 40 who received the YFV17D yellow fever vaccine. The chain employs TRBV20-1 and TRBJ2-3, with the D gene too uncertain to name. The material sequenced was CD4+ T cells sorted from PBMCs, taken 45 days after the yellow fever booster vaccination. The CDR3 here reads CSAREITDTQYF. The DNA sequence is TGCAGTGCTCGTGAGATCACAGATACGCAGTATTTT.